What follows is one T cell receptor beta chain and its context. Its antigen is as yet unknown. The CDR3 covers 15 residues. Germline V gene sequence: CDR1 SGHTA, CDR2 FQGNSA. V shed 2 bases and J shed 8 bases, with 13 bases lying between them. Libraries were prepared by immunoSEQ multiplex PCR; TCRdb keeps only in-frame clonotypes and omits some of them. The sample consists of about 93,000 clones, 80% to 90% of them appearing once. Second-dose recipients at about 4 or about 12 weeks were treated as one pooled group. This sample is part of a study of T cell responses to AZD1222 COVID-19 vaccine. Study-level results: Females outnumbered males among donors, who were mostly white British; clonal diversity was possibly underestimated. Baseline seropositivity occurred in only a handful of AZD1222 recipients. Reports say nearly half of spike-specific TCRs go after unmutated variant regions.

The material sequenced was peripheral blood, taken 28 days after the second AZD1222 dose. The chain links TRBV7-2 to TRBJ2-6, with D tentatively TRBD1 or TRBD2 (7 bases each). The TCR was taken from an adult who received the AZD1222 COVID-19 vaccine. CDR3 loop: CASSLTQGGPNVLTF. The DNA for the CDR3 is TGTGCCAGCAGCTTAACTCAGGGGGGGCCCAACGTCCTGACTTTC.